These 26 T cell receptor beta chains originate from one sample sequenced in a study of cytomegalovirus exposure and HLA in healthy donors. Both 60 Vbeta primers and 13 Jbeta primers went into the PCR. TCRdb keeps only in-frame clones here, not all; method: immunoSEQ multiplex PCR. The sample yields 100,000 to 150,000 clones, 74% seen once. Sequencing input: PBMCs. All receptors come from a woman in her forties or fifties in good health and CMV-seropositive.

The DNA for the CDR3 is TGTGCCAGCAGTCATCAGGGAGGGGAAGCTTTCTTT. Translated: CASSHQGGEAFF. The V gene is TRBV6-1, the J gene TRBJ1-1, with D perhaps TRBD1 (5 bases). Trimming cost V 5 bases and J 8 bases, with 12 bases left between them. Germline V gene sequence: CDR1 MNHNS, CDR2 SASEGT. This CDR3 spans 12 amino acids.

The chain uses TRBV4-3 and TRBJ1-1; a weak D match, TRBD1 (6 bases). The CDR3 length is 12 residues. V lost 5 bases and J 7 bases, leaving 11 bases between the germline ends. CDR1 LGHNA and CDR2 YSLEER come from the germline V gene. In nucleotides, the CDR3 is TGCGCCAGCAGCAAAAACAGGGTTGAAGCTTTCTTT. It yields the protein CASSKNRVEAFF.

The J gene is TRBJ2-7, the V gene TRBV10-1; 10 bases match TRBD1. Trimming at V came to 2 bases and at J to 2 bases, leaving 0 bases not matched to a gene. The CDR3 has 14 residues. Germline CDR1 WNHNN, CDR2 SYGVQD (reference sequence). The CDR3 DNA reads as TGCGCCAGCAGTGAGGGACAGGGGGCCTACGAGCAGTACTTC. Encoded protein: CASSEGQGAYEQYF.

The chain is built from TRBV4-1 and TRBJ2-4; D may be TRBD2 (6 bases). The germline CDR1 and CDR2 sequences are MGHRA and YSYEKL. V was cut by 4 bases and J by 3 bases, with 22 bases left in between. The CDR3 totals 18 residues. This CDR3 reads CASSRTGASTGDKNIQYF. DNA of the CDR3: TGCGCCAGCAGCCGAACCGGAGCATCGACGGGGGACAAAAACATTCAGTACTTC.

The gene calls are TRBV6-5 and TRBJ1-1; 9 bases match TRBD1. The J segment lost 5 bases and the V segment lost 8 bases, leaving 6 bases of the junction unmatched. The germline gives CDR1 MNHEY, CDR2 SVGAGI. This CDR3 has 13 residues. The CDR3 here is CASARDRDTEAFF. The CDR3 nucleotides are TGTGCCAGCGCCAGGGACAGGGATACTGAAGCTTTCTTT.

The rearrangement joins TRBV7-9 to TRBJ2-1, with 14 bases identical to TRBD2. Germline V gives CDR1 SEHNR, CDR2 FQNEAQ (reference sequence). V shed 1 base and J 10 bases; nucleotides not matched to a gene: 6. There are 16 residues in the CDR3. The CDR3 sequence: CASSLGTSGGSREQFF. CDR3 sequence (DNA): TGTGCCAGCAGCTTAGGGACTAGCGGGGGGTCCCGCGAGCAGTTCTTC. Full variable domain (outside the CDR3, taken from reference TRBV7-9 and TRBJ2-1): DTGVSQNPRHKITKRGQNVTFRCDPISEHNRLYWYRQTLGQGPEFLTYFQNEAQLEKSRLLSDRFSAERPKGSFSTLEIQRTEQGDSAMYLCASSLGTSGGSREQFFGPGTRLTVL.

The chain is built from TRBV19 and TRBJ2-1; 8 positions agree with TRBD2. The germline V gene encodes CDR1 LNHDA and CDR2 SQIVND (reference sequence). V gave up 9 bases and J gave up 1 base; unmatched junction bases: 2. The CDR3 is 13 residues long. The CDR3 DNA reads TGTGCCAGCTCGGGGGGGTCCTACAATGAGCAGTTCTTC. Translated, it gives CASSGGSYNEQFF.

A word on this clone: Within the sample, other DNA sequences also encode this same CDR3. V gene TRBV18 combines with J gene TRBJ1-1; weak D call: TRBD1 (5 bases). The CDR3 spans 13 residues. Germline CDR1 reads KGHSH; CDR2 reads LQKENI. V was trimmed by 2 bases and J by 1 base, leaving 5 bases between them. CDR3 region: CASSPGQNTEAFF. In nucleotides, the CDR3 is TGTGCCAGCTCACCAGGACAGAACACTGAAGCTTTCTTT.

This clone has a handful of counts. The CDR3 coding sequence is TGCGCCAGCAGCTTGATGCAGGGGCACGAGACCCAGTACTTC. This encodes CASSLMQGHETQYF. The chain has TRBV5-1 and TRBJ2-5; maybe TRBD1 (6 bases). This CDR3 is 14 amino acids long. V lost 1 base to trimming and J lost 5 bases, with 12 bases between them. CDR1 is SGHRS and CDR2 is YFSETQ in the germline V gene.

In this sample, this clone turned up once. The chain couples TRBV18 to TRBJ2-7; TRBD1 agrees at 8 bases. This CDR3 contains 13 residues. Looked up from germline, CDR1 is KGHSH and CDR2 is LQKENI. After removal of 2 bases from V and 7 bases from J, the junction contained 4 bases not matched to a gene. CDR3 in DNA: TGTGCCAGCTCACCAGACAGGGGAAGGGAGCAGTACTTC. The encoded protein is CASSPDRGREQYF.

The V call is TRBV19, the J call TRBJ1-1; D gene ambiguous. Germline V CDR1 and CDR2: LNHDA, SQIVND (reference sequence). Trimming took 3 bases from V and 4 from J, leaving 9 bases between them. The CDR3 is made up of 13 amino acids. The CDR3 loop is CASSIEGGTEAFF. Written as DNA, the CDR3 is TGTGCCAGTAGTATCGAGGGAGGCACTGAAGCTTTCTTT.

CDR3 bases: TGTGCCAGCAGCTTGGGCCAGCGGGGGGGCGAAGAGACCCAGTACTTC. Translation gives CASSLGQRGGEETQYF. This sequence joins TRBV13 and TRBJ2-5, with TRBD2 identical over 10 bases. The CDR3 is 16 residues long. Germline CDR1 reads PRHDT; CDR2 reads FYEKMQ (reference sequence). J was trimmed by 3 bases and V by 3 bases; bases with no gene match: 7.

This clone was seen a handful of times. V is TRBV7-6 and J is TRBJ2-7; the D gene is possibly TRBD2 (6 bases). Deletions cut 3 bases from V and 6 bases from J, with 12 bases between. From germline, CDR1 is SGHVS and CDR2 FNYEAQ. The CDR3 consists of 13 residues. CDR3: CASSFATSREQYF. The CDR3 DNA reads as TGTGCCAGCAGCTTTGCGACTAGTCGCGAGCAGTACTTC.

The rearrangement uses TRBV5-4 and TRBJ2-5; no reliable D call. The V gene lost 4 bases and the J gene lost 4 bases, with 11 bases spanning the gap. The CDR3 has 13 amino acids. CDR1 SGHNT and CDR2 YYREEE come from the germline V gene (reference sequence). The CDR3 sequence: CASSAGSGETQYF. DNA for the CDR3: TGTGCCAGCAGCGCCGGTTCGGGAGAGACCCAGTACTTC.

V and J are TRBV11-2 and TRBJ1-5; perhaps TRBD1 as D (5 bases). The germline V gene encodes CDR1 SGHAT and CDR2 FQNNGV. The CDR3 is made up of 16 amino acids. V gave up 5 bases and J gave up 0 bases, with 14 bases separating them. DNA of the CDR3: TGTGCCAGCAGCCCTCGGGGGGATGCTAGCAATCAGCCCCAGCATTTT. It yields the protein CASSPRGDASNQPQHF.

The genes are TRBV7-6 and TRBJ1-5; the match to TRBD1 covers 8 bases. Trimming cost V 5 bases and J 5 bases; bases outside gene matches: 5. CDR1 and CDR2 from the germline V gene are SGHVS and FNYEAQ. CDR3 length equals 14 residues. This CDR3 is CASSGGRGHQPQHF. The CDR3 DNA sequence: TGTGCCAGCAGCGGGGGCAGGGGGCATCAGCCCCAGCATTTT.

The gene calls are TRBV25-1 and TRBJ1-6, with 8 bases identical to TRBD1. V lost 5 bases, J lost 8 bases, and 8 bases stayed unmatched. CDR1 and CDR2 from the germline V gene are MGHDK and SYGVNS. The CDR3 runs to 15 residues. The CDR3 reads CASSKSDRAYSPLHF. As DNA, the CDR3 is TGTGCCAGCAGTAAATCGGACAGGGCTTATTCACCCCTCCACTTT.

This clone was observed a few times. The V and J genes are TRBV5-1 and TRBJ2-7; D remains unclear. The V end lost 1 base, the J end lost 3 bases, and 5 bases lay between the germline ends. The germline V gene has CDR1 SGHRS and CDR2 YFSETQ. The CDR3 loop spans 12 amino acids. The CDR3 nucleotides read TGCGCCAGCAGCTTGACAGACTACGAGCAGTACTTC. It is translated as CASSLTDYEQYF.

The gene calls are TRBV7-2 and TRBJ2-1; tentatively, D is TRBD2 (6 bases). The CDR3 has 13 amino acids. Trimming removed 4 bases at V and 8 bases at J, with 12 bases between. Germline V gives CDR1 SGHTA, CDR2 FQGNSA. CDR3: CASSSGPSDEQFF. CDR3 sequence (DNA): TGTGCCAGCAGCTCGGGGCCTAGCGATGAGCAGTTCTTC.

CDR3 DNA sequence: TGTGCCTGGGGTACAGGGGGCTTCACTGAAGCTTTCTTT. It is translated as CAWGTGGFTEAFF. This rearrangement joins TRBV30 to TRBJ1-1, with TRBD1 identical over 9 bases. With 5 bases clipped from V and 4 bases from J, the junction kept 5 bases outside the gene matches. The CDR3 runs 13 residues. Germline-derived CDR1 and CDR2 are GTSNPN and SVGIG (reference sequence).

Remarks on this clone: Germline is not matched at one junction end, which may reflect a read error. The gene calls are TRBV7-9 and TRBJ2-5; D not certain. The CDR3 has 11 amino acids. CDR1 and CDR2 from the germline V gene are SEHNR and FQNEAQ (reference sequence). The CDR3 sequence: CSRTIEETQYF. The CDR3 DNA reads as TGTTCCAGAACTATTGAGGAGACCCAGTACTTC.

As DNA, the CDR3 is TGTGCCAGCAGCACCCCCGGGACAGGGGACGAGCAGTACTTC. Translated, it gives CASSTPGTGDEQYF. The chain is built from TRBV5-4 and TRBJ2-7, with 10 nucleotides matching TRBD1. Germline CDR1 SGHNT, CDR2 YYREEE (reference sequence). The CDR3 loop spans 14 amino acids. Trimming removed 4 bases from V and 5 bases from J; junction bases left unmatched: 6. Filled out from reference TRBV5-4 and TRBJ2-7, the complete variable domain reads ETGVTQSPTHLIKTRGQQVTLRCSSQSGHNTVSWYQQALGQGPQFIFQYYREEENGRGNFPPRFSGLQFPNYSSELNVNALELDDSALYLCASSTPGTGDEQYFGPGTRLTVT.

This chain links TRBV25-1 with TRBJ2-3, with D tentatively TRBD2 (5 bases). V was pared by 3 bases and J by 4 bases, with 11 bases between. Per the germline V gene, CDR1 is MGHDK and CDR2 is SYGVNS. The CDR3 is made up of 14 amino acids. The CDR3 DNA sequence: TGTGCCAGCAGTGATTCCTCTAGCTCAGATACGCAGTATTTT. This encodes CASSDSSSSDTQYF.

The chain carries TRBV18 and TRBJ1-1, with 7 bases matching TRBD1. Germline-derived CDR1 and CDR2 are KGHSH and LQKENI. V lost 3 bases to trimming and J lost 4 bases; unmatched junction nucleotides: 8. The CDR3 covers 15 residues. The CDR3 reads CASSPSDRARTEAFF. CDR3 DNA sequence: TGTGCCAGCTCACCTTCAGACAGGGCCCGCACTGAAGCTTTCTTT.

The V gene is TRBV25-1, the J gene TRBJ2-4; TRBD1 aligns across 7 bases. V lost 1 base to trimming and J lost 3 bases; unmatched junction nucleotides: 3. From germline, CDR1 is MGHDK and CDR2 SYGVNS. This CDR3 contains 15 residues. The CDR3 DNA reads TGTGCCAGCAGTGAATCTCAGGGGGACAAAAACATTCAGTACTTC. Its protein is CASSESQGDKNIQYF.

The CDR3 region is CASEKTGALYYGYTF. The CDR3 DNA is TGTGCCAGCGAGAAGACAGGAGCACTTTACTATGGCTACACCTTC. This chain joins TRBV21-1 and TRBJ1-2; the table's TRBD1 call for D was not verified on the DNA. TRBV21-1 is noted as a pseudogene. The CDR3 extends over 15 amino acids.